The entry that follows covers one T cell receptor (beta chain) sequence. CD45RA-negative memory and CD45RA+ naive subsets were split from the CD4+ cells. This table comes from immunoSEQ multiplex PCR, and its TCRdb copy is limited to in-frame clones, with some not included. Here the sample spans approximately 2.4 million clones, approximately 94% being singletons. The entry originates in a study of shared clonotypes between healthy human individuals. The CDR3 loop spans 13 amino acids. Per germline, CDR1 MNHNY and CDR2 SVGAGI (reference sequence). Trimming stripped 2 bases from V and 10 bases from J, with 12 bases between.

The source is a man between 18 and 29 years old in good health. The chain is built from TRBV6-6 and TRBJ2-1, with D perhaps matching TRBD2 (6 bases). The sample comprised naive CD4+ T cells sorted from blood. Indicated subset: CD45RA+ positively selected. CDR3 sequence: CASSYPRREEQFF. The CDR3 DNA is TGTGCCAGCAGTTACCCCCGGCGGGAAGAGCAGTTCTTC.